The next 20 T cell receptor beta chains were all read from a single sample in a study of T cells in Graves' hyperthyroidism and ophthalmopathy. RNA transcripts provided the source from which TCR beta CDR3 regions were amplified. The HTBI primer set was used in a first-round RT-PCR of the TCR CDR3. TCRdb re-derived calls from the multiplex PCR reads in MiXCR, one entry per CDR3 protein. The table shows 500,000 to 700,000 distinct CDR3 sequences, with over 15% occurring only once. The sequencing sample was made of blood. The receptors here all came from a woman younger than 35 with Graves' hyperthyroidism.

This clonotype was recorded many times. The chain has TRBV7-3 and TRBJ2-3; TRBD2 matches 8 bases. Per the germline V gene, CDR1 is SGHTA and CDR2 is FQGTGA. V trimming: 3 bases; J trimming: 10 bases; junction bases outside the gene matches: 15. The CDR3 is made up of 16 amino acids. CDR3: CASSLFSGSPTLPQYF. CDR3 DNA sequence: TGTGCCAGCAGCTTGTTCAGCGGGAGCCCAACTCTGCCGCAGTATTTT.

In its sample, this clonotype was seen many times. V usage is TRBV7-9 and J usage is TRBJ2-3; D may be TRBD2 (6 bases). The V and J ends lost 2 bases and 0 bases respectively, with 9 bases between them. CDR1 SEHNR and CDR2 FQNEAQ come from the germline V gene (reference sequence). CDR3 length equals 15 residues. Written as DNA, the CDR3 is TGTGCCAGCAGCTTACTCCTAGCGAGCACAGATACGCAGTATTTT. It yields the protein CASSLLLASTDTQYF.

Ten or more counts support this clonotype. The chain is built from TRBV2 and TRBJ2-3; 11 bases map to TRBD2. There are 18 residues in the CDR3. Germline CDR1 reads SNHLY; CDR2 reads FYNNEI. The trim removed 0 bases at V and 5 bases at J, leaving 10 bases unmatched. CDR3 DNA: TGTGCCAGCAGTGAAGCGGGGGGACTAGCGGTCGGCGGAGATACGCAGTATTTT. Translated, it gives CASSEAGGLAVGGDTQYF.

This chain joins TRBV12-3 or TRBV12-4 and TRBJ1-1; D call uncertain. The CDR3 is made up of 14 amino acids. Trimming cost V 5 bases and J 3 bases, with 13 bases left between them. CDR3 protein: CASSPRLGYTEAFF. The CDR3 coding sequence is TGTGCCAGCAGTCCACGGCTGGGTTACACTGAAGCTTTCTTT.

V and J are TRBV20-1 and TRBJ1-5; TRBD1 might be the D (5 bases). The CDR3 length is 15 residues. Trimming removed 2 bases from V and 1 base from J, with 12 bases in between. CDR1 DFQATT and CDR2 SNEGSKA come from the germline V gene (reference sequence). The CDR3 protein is CSARRGGVSNQPQHF. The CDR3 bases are TGCAGTGCTAGAAGGGGCGGGGTAAGCAATCAGCCCCAGCATTTT.

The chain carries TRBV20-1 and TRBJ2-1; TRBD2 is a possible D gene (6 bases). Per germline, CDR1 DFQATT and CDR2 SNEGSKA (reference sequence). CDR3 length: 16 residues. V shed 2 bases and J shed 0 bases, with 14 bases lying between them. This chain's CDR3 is CSARSPGLISYNEQFF. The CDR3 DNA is TGCAGTGCTAGAAGCCCGGGACTCATCTCCTACAATGAGCAGTTCTTC.

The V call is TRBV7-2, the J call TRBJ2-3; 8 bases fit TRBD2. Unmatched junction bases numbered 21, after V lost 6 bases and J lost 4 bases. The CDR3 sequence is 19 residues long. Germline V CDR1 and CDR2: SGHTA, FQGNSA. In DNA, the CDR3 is TGTGCCAGCAGACCCCCCGCCCGGGTGGCCGGGGGGGCCCCAGATACGCAGTATTTT. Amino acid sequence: CASRPPARVAGGAPDTQYF. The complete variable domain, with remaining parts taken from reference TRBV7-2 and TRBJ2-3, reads GAGVSQSPSNKVTEKGKDVELRCDPISGHTALYWYRQSLGQGLEFLIYFQGNSAPDKSGLPSDRFSAERTGGSVSTLTIQRTQQEDSAVYLCASRPPARVAGGAPDTQYFGPGTRLTVL.

CDR3 loop: CASSSQRTSTDTQYF. The CDR3 DNA sequence: TGTGCCAGCAGCTCCCAGCGGACTAGCACAGATACGCAGTATTTT. The rearrangement joins TRBV7-8 to TRBJ2-3; D might be TRBD2 (5 bases). In germline, CDR1 is SGHVS, CDR2 FQNEAQ. The CDR3 has 15 amino acids. The germline V and J ends were trimmed by 4 bases and 0 bases, with 11 bases remaining between them.

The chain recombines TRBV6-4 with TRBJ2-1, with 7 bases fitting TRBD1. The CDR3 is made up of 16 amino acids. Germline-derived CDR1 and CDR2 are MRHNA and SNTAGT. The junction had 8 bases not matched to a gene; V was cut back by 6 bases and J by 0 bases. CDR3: CASSPTGISSYNEQFF. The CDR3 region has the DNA TGTGCCAGCAGCCCGACAGGGATCAGCTCCTACAATGAGCAGTTCTTC.

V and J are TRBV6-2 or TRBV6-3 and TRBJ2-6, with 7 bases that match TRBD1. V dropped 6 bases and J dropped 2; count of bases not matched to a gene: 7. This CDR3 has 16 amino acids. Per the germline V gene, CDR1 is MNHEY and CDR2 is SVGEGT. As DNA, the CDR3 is TGTGCCAGCAGGCCGGGACAGAGGCCTGGGGCCAACGTCCTGACTTTC. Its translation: CASRPGQRPGANVLTF.

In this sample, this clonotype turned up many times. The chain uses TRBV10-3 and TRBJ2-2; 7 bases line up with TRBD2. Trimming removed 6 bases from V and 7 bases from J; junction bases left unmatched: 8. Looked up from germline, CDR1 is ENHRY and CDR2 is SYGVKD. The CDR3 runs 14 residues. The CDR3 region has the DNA TGTGCCATCAGAACTAGCGAGGGGAACGGGGAGCTGTTTTTT. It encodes CAIRTSEGNGELFF.

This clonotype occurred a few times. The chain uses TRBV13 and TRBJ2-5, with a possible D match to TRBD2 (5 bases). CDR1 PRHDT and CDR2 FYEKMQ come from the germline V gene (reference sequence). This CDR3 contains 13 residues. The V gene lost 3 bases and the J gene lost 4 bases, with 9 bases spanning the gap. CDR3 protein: CASSFGITETQYF. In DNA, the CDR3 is TGTGCCAGCAGCTTCGGGATCACAGAGACCCAGTACTTC.

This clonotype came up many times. The CDR3 loop is CATSRERASGGLSTDTQYF. CDR3 bases: TGTGCCACCAGCAGAGAGCGGGCTAGCGGGGGCCTGAGCACAGATACGCAGTATTTT. This chain connects TRBV15 to TRBJ2-3, with 10 bases matching TRBD2. Germline V gene sequence: CDR1 LNHNV, CDR2 YYDKDF (reference sequence). CDR3 size: 19 residues. V dropped 0 bases and J dropped 0; count of bases not matched to a gene: 9.

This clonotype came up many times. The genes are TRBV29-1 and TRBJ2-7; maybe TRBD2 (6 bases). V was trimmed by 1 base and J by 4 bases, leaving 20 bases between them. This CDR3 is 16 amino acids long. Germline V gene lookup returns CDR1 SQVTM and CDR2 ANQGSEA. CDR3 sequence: CSVEGVRDSELYEQYF. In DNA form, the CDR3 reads TGCAGCGTTGAAGGGGTGCGGGACTCTGAACTTTACGAGCAGTACTTC.

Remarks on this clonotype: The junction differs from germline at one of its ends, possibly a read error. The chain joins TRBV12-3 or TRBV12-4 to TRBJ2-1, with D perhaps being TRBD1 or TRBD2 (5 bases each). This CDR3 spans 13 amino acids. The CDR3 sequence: CAGSLRGYNEQFF. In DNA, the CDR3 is TGTGCCGGCAGTTTGAGGGGCTACAATGAGCAGTTCTTC.

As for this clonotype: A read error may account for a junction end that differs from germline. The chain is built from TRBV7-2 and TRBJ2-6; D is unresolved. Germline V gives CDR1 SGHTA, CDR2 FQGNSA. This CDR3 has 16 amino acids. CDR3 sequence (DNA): TGCGCCAGCAGCCAAGATATTGGGGTTGGGGCCAACGTCCTGACTTTC. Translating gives CASSQDIGVGANVLTF.

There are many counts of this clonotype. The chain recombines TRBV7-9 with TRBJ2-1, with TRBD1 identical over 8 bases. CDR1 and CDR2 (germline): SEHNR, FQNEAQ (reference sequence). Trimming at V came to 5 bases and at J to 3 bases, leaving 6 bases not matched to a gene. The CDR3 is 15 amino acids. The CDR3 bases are TGTGCCAGCAGCCAGACAGGGGCGTACTACAATGAGCAGTTCTTC. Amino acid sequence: CASSQTGAYYNEQFF.

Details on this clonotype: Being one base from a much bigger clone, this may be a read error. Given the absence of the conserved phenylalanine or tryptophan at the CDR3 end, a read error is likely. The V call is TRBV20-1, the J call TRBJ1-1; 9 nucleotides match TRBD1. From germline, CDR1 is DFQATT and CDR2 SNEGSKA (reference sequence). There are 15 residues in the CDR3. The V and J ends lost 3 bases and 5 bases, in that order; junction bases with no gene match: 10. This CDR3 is CSARTTGTGRTEAFS. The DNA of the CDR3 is TGCAGTGCTAGGACGACCGGGACAGGGCGGACTGAAGCTTTCTCT.

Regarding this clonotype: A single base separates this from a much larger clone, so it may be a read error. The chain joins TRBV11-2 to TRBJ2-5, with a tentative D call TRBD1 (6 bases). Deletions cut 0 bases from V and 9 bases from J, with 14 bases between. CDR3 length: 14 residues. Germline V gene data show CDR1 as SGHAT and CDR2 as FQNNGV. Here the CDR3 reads CASSLDSGVRAQYF. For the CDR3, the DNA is TGTGCCAGCAGCTTAGATTCAGGGGTCAGGGCCCAGTACTTC. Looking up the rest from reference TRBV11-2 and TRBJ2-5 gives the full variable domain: EAGVAQSPRYKIIEKRQSVAFWCNPISGHATLYWYQQILGQGPKLLIQFQNNGVVDDSQLPKDRFSAERLKGVDSTLKIQPAKLEDSAVYLCASSLDSGVRAQYFGPGTRLLVL.

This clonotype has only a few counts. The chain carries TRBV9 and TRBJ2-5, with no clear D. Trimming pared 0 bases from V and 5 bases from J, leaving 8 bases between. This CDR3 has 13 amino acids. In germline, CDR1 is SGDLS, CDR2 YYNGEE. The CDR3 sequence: CASSVEVGETQYF. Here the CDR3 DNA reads TGTGCCAGCAGCGTAGAGGTCGGGGAGACCCAGTACTTC.